This record concerns one T cell receptor (beta chain) sequence. It was with 60 Vbeta and 13 Jbeta primers that the PCR ran. TCRdb keeps only in-frame clones here, not all; method: immunoSEQ multiplex PCR. In the table there are over 150,000 clones, under 70% of which are singletons. This specimen belongs to a study of cytomegalovirus exposure and HLA in healthy donors. About the research overall: Genotyping of roughly 400 donors showed that about 79% belonged to the Caucasian-associated ancestry cluster.

The sequence came from a woman aged 40 to 50 in good health and CMV-seropositive. Input material: PBMCs.

The CDR3 here is CASSPTSGVTDTQYF. DNA of the CDR3: TGCGCCAGCAGCCCGACTAGCGGGGTCACAGATACGCAGTATTTT. V gene TRBV5-1 combines with J gene TRBJ2-3, with 11 bases fitting TRBD2. CDR1 and CDR2 from the germline V gene are SGHRS and YFSETQ. The CDR3 extends over 15 amino acids. The J segment lost 2 bases and the V segment lost 4 bases, leaving 3 bases of the junction unmatched.